The 26 T cell receptor beta chains below all came from one sample that was sequenced in a study of somatic mutations in cytotoxic T cells in rheumatoid arthritis. Assay used: immunoSEQ multiplex PCR; TCRdb lists only in-frame clones, some missing. The data contain about 25,000 clones, about 81% of them singletons. The sequenced sample was CD8+ T cells sorted from blood. These TCRs come from a man in his forties or fifties in good health.

The V and J genes are TRBV27 and TRBJ2-7, with TRBD1 identical over 11 bases. CDR1 MNHEY and CDR2 SMNVEV come from the germline V gene (reference sequence). This CDR3 contains 15 residues. Trimming took 5 bases from V and 1 from J; bases not matched to a gene: 4. This chain's CDR3 is CASSQGQGGSYEQYF. The CDR3 nucleotides are TGTGCCAGCAGTCAGGGACAGGGGGGATCCTACGAGCAGTACTTC.

The chain combines TRBV9 with TRBJ2-2, with 9 bases identical to TRBD2. This CDR3 is built from 16 residues. Trimming cost V 0 bases and J 8 bases; bases outside gene matches: 8. Per germline, CDR1 SGDLS and CDR2 YYNGEE. CDR3 protein: CASSVGLAGMGGELFF. DNA of the CDR3: TGTGCCAGCAGCGTAGGCCTAGCGGGAATGGGAGGGGAGCTGTTTTTT.

Turning to this clone: Relative to the germline gene, one junction end is altered; a read error may explain this. This chain connects TRBV9 to TRBJ2-1, with 7 nucleotides matching TRBD2. The CDR3 has 15 amino acids. The germline V gene has CDR1 SGDLS and CDR2 YYNGEE. As DNA, the CDR3 is TGTGCCAGCAGCGTCGGTCTTTTTAGCGGGCGGGGGTTGGTCTTC. Translating it yields CASSVGLFSGRGLVF.

The chain combines TRBV12-2 with TRBJ1-2; the tabulated D call, TRBD1, remains unverified against the DNA. TRBV12-2 constitutes a pseudogene. This CDR3 is 14 amino acids long. The CDR3 DNA reads as TGTGCAAGTCGCCCTGAACAGGGGAAGGATGGCTACACCTTC. It is translated as CASRPEQGKDGYTF.

The V and J genes are TRBV9 and TRBJ2-3; possible D gene TRBD2, 6 bases. The CDR3 covers 15 residues. The V end was cut by 4 bases, the J end by 4 bases, with 16 bases between. Looked up from germline, CDR1 is SGDLS and CDR2 is YYNGEE. CDR3 loop: CASSLSGGHSDTQYF. The CDR3 region has the DNA TGTGCCAGCAGCCTTAGCGGAGGGCACTCAGATACGCAGTATTTT.

The chain couples TRBV27 to TRBJ2-7; tentatively, D is TRBD2 (5 bases). Germline-derived CDR1 and CDR2 are MNHEY and SMNVEV (reference sequence). V lost 3 bases to trimming and J lost 3 bases, with 12 bases between them. This CDR3 has 14 amino acids. The CDR3 sequence is CASSFPGDYYEQYF. The CDR3 nucleotides are TGTGCCAGCAGTTTCCCCGGGGATTACTACGAGCAGTACTTC.

This sequence joins TRBV7-9 and TRBJ2-2; tentatively, D is TRBD1 (5 bases). Per germline, CDR1 SEHNR and CDR2 FQNEAQ (reference sequence). V was clipped by 6 bases and J by 7 bases, with 12 bases between them. The CDR3 runs to 13 residues. The CDR3 sequence: CASRGIQVGELFF. The CDR3 nucleotides read TGTGCCAGCAGGGGTATACAGGTCGGGGAGCTGTTTTTT. Using reference TRBV7-9 and TRBJ2-2 for the parts outside the CDR3, the full variable domain is DTGVSQNPRHKITKRGQNVTFRCDPISEHNRLYWYRQTLGQGPEFLTYFQNEAQLEKSRLLSDRFSAERPKGSFSTLEIQRTEQGDSAMYLCASRGIQVGELFFGEGSRLTVL.

The J gene is TRBJ2-3, the V gene TRBV11-2; D perhaps matches TRBD2 (6 bases). Trimming removed 3 bases at V and 5 bases at J, with 12 bases between. The CDR3 loop spans 14 amino acids. Germline V gives CDR1 SGHAT, CDR2 FQNNGV. The CDR3 region has the DNA TGTGCCAGCAGCTTTTGGGGACTTCGAGATACGCAGTATTTT. Residues: CASSFWGLRDTQYF. The variable domain in full, with the rest retrieved from reference TRBV11-2 and TRBJ2-3, is EAGVAQSPRYKIIEKRQSVAFWCNPISGHATLYWYQQILGQGPKLLIQFQNNGVVDDSQLPKDRFSAERLKGVDSTLKIQPAKLEDSAVYLCASSFWGLRDTQYFGPGTRLTVL.

CDR3 sequence reads: CASSPSGGSYNEQFF. DNA for the CDR3: TGTGCCAGCAGTCCTAGCGGGGGCTCCTACAATGAGCAGTTCTTC. The chain is built from TRBV6-4 and TRBJ2-1, with 10 bases fitting TRBD2. The CDR3 totals 15 residues. Germline V lookup: CDR1 MRHNA, CDR2 SNTAGT. V dropped 5 bases and J dropped 0; count of bases not matched to a gene: 1.

This clone was recorded only once. CDR3 sequence reads: CASSLAPPKPGGGTEAFF. The DNA of the CDR3 is TGTGCCAGCAGCTTGGCACCCCCCAAGCCGGGGGGAGGCACTGAAGCTTTCTTT. The V call is TRBV7-3, the J call TRBJ1-1, with D perhaps TRBD1 (5 bases). Germline lookup yields CDR1 SGHTA and CDR2 FQGTGA. This CDR3 is 18 amino acids long. V shed 3 bases and J shed 4 bases, with 24 bases lying between them.

The gene calls are TRBV9 and TRBJ2-1, with TRBD2 matching over 13 bases. Trimming at V came to 4 bases and at J to 5 bases, leaving 12 bases not matched to a gene. The CDR3 covers 18 residues. Germline V gene data show CDR1 as SGDLS and CDR2 as YYNGEE. CDR3 DNA sequence: TGTGCCAGCAGCCCACGGGGGGGACTAGCGGGGCCCAACAATGAGCAGTTCTTC. Translated, it gives CASSPRGGLAGPNNEQFF.

This chain joins TRBV19 and TRBJ1-3, with a weak D call TRBD1 (6 bases). The V and J ends lost 5 bases and 2 bases respectively, with 10 bases between them. Germline lookup yields CDR1 LNHDA and CDR2 SQIVND (reference sequence). CDR3 length equals 14 residues. In DNA form, the CDR3 reads TGTGCCAGTAGTTTCCGGACAGCTGGAAACACCATATATTTT. Its translation: CASSFRTAGNTIYF.

The chain joins TRBV9 to TRBJ2-2; 10 nucleotides align to TRBD2. V was pared by 4 bases and J by 6 bases, with 18 bases of the junction left unmatched. CDR3 length equals 19 residues. Germline V gives CDR1 SGDLS, CDR2 YYNGEE. This CDR3 is CASSHPLAPSGRSAGELFF. The CDR3 bases are TGTGCCAGCAGCCACCCTCTTGCCCCTAGCGGGAGATCGGCCGGGGAGCTGTTTTTT.

V and J are TRBV6-1 and TRBJ1-1; D ambiguous. The CDR3 has 15 amino acids. The V gene lost 0 bases and the J gene lost 1 base, with 9 bases spanning the gap. CDR1 and CDR2 (germline): MNHNS, SASEGT. In nucleotides, the CDR3 is TGTGCCAGCAGTGAAGCACAGAGTCAGAACACTGAAGCTTTCTTT. Residues: CASSEAQSQNTEAFF.

This chain uses TRBV13 with TRBJ1-1, with TRBD1 matching 8 bases. This CDR3 has 15 amino acids. Germline CDR1 PRHDT, CDR2 FYEKMQ (reference sequence). The ends lost 5 bases at V and 7 bases at J; junction bases unmatched: 12. The CDR3 loop is CASSLSFQGAVEAFF. The CDR3 coding sequence is TGTGCCAGCAGCCTTAGTTTTCAGGGGGCGGTTGAAGCTTTCTTT. Using reference TRBV13 and TRBJ1-1 for the parts outside the CDR3, the full variable domain is AAGVIQSPRHLIKEKRETATLKCYPIPRHDTVYWYQQGPGQDPQFLISFYEKMQSDKGSIPDRFSAQQFSDYHSELNMSSLELGDSALYFCASSLSFQGAVEAFFGQGTRLTVV.

V is TRBV27 and J is TRBJ2-7, with 10 bases matching TRBD2. Germline V gene lookup returns CDR1 MNHEY and CDR2 SMNVEV (reference sequence). The CDR3 extends over 15 amino acids. The ends lost 6 bases at V and 5 bases at J; junction bases unmatched: 10. CDR3 bases: TGTGCCAGCAGCAGCCTACTAGCGGGATTCCACGAGCAGTACTTC. Translating it yields CASSSLLAGFHEQYF.

The rearrangement links TRBV5-6 to TRBJ1-2, with 8 bases lining up with TRBD1. V shed 0 bases and J 7 bases; nucleotides not matched to a gene: 5. Looked up from germline, CDR1 is SGHDT and CDR2 is YYEEEE. The CDR3 runs 14 residues. The CDR3 nucleotides read TGTGCCAGCAGCTTGGGGACAGGGTCTCGTGGCTACACCTTC. Translation: CASSLGTGSRGYTF.

The V and J genes are TRBV7-6 and TRBJ1-1, with a weak D call TRBD1 (5 bases). Germline V gene data show CDR1 as SGHVS and CDR2 as FNYEAQ. The CDR3 is made up of 13 amino acids. V lost 6 bases and J 5 bases, leaving 13 bases between the germline ends. The CDR3 is CASSSDILTEAFF. Here the CDR3 DNA reads TGTGCCAGCAGTTCGGACATCCTTACTGAAGCTTTCTTT. The full variable domain, rest sourced from reference TRBV7-6 and TRBJ1-1, is GAGVSQSPRYKVTKRGQDVALRCDPISGHVSLYWYRQALGQGPEFLTYFNYEAQQDKSGLPNDRFSAERPEGSISTLTIQRTEQRDSAMYRCASSSDILTEAFFGQGTRLTVV.

The rearrangement links TRBV25-1 to TRBJ2-1; D is unresolved. V shed 1 base and J shed 7 bases, with 11 bases lying between them. Germline V lookup: CDR1 MGHDK, CDR2 SYGVNS. The CDR3 has 14 amino acids. The CDR3 is CASSESGGGNEQFF. CDR3 nucleotide sequence: TGTGCCAGCAGTGAATCCGGTGGTGGGAATGAGCAGTTCTTC.

The chain carries TRBV27 and TRBJ2-7; 7 bases line up with TRBD1. V gave up 5 bases and J gave up 5 bases; unmatched junction bases: 9. CDR1 MNHEY and CDR2 SMNVEV come from the germline V gene (reference sequence). The CDR3 is 14 residues long. In nucleotides, the CDR3 is TGTGCCAGCAGTATAGACAGGGAATCCCACGAGCAGTACTTC. Translating it yields CASSIDRESHEQYF.

The CDR3 nucleotides read TGCAGCGTTGTTTACGGGGGGCGATACAATGAGCAGTTCTTC. It specifies CSVVYGGRYNEQFF. V and J are TRBV29-1 and TRBJ2-1; possibly TRBD2 for D (7 bases). Deletions cut 4 bases from V and 4 bases from J, with 14 bases between. The CDR3 covers 14 residues. Germline assignment: CDR1 SQVTM and CDR2 ANQGSEA.

This chain joins TRBV9 and TRBJ2-6; 10 nucleotides agree with TRBD1. CDR1 is SGDLS, CDR2 YYNGEE, per germline. CDR3 size: 17 residues. Trimming removed 5 bases from V and 0 bases from J; junction bases left unmatched: 5. The CDR3 here is CASRSRDRGSGANVLTF. In DNA form, the CDR3 reads TGTGCCAGCAGATCCCGGGACAGGGGCTCTGGGGCCAACGTCCTGACTTTC. The full variable domain, with the rest looked up from reference TRBV9 and TRBJ2-6, is DSGVTQTPKHLITATGQRVTLRCSPRSGDLSVYWYQQSLDQGLQFLIQYYNGEERAKGNILERFSAQQFPDLHSELNLSSLELGDSALYFCASRSRDRGSGANVLTFGAGSRLTVL.

This sequence joins TRBV6-1 and TRBJ1-1, with 7 bases matching TRBD1. Per the germline V gene, CDR1 is MNHNS and CDR2 is SASEGT. The CDR3 is made up of 15 amino acids. The J segment lost 0 bases and the V segment lost 6 bases, leaving 7 bases of the junction unmatched. CDR3: CASRSGTVMNTEAFF. CDR3 coding DNA: TGTGCCAGCAGGAGCGGGACAGTCATGAACACTGAAGCTTTCTTT.

The V call is TRBV6-5, the J call TRBJ1-2; D remains ambiguous. CDR1 MNHEY and CDR2 SVGAGI come from the germline V gene. The V end lost 0 bases, the J end lost 0 bases, and 5 bases lay between the germline ends. The CDR3 sequence is 14 residues long. This CDR3 is CASSYSGSNYGYTF. For the CDR3, the DNA is TGTGCCAGCAGTTACTCGGGATCTAACTATGGCTACACCTTC.

This sequence joins TRBV5-6 and TRBJ2-1; no definite D call. Trimming left V 0 bases short and J 7 bases short, with 8 bases between. The germline V gene encodes CDR1 SGHDT and CDR2 YYEEEE. The CDR3 spans 13 residues. CDR3 in amino acids: CASSLGARNEQFF. Here the CDR3 DNA reads TGTGCCAGCAGCTTGGGGGCCCGAAATGAGCAGTTCTTC.

CDR3 DNA: TGCGCCAGCAGCCTCGTTGCCGGGACTAGCGGGAGGTCTTGGGCCTACGAGCAGTACTTC. Translated: CASSLVAGTSGRSWAYEQYF. The chain joins TRBV4-1 to TRBJ2-7; 15 bases agree with TRBD2. Germline CDR1 and CDR2: MGHRA and YSYEKL. The CDR3 is 20 amino acids. J lost 2 bases, V lost 4 bases, and 15 bases had no gene match.